This T cell receptor (beta chain) was sequenced during a study of long-term antiretroviral therapy in people with HIV. It was version v3.0 of the immunoSEQ assay that was run at survey level. Sequencing used immunoSEQ multiplex PCR; TCRdb keeps in-frame clones, though not all of them. The sample records around 15,000 clones, roughly 95% being singletons. The sequence derives from a man under 40 with HIV. The specimen comprised unsorted PBMCs, sampled 10 to 12 years after starting antiretroviral therapy.

Here the CDR3 DNA reads TGCGCCAGCATCCCAGGGAAACTAGCCAAAAACATTCAGTACTTC. Amino acids: CASIPGKLAKNIQYF. The rearrangement uses TRBV23-1 and TRBJ2-4, with D possibly matching TRBD1 (5 bases). TRBV23-1 is known as an ORF, though its function is uncertain. CDR3 length equals 15 residues. V was pared by 7 bases and J by 0 bases, with 13 bases between.